The 28 T cell receptor beta chains presented below share a single source sample, sequenced in a study of molecular identifiers for immune sequencing clone quantification. TCRdb analysed the PCR reads with MiXCR anew, one entry per CDR3 protein. The sample has roughly 630,000 distinct CDR3 sequences; about 25% are singletons. Material for sequencing was naive CD8+ T cells from blood, with Jurkat cell RNA spiked in. Subset given: FACS-sorted CD8+CD4-CCR7+CD45RA+ naive T cells. These receptors originate from a human donor in good health. Some libraries in this study had Jurkat cell RNA spiked in.

There are many counts of this clonotype. V gene TRBV7-3 combines with J gene TRBJ2-3; weak D call: TRBD2 (6 bases). Trimming took off 5 bases at V and 6 bases at J, with 15 bases between the two ends. Germline V gives CDR1 SGHTA, CDR2 FQGTGA. This CDR3 has 14 amino acids. CDR3 residues: CASSLNGGSDTQYF. The CDR3 region has the DNA TGTGCCAGCAGCCTCAATGGGGGGTCCGATACGCAGTATTTT.

With regard to this clonotype: Given a much more abundant clone one base away, this may be a read error. V is TRBV12-5 and J is TRBJ2-7; the D call may be TRBD1 or TRBD2 (5 bases each). Germline CDR1 LGHNT, CDR2 FRNRAP. The CDR3 extends over 16 amino acids. The V end was cut by 2 bases, the J end by 3 bases, with 17 bases between. Here the CDR3 reads CASGLPRDPGRYEQYF. The CDR3 DNA follows: TGTGCTAGTGGTTTGCCACGAGACCCGGGACGCTACGAGCAGTACTTC. The full variable domain, completed using reference TRBV12-5 and TRBJ2-7, is DARVTQTPRHKVTEMGQEVTMRCQPILGHNTVFWYRQTMMQGLELLAYFRNRAPLDDSGMPKDRFSAEMPDATLATLKIQPSEPRDSAVYFCASGLPRDPGRYEQYFGPGTRLTVT.

This chain joins TRBV27 and TRBJ2-7; possibly TRBD1 for D (5 bases). The V end was cut by 5 bases, the J end by 4 bases, with 15 bases between. The length of the CDR3 is 14 residues. Germline CDR1 MNHEY, CDR2 SMNVEV (reference sequence). The CDR3 spells CASSLKGFPYEQYF. The CDR3 nucleotides are TGTGCCAGCAGTCTTAAGGGGTTCCCGTACGAGCAGTACTTC.

This clonotype has at least ten counts. The V and J genes are TRBV6-2 or TRBV6-3 and TRBJ2-2; 7 nucleotides match TRBD1. The length of the CDR3 is 13 residues. Germline-derived CDR1 and CDR2 are MNHEY and SVGEGT. The trim removed 6 bases at V and 6 bases at J, leaving 4 bases unmatched. The chain's CDR3 is CASSYGTAGELFF. For the CDR3, the DNA is TGTGCCAGCAGCTACGGGACAGCCGGGGAGCTGTTTTTT.

This clonotype has ten or more counts. The gene calls are TRBV6-5 and TRBJ1-1, with D possibly TRBD1 on 5 matching bases. Trimming took 0 bases from V and 3 from J, leaving 11 bases between them. Germline loops: CDR1 MNHEY, CDR2 SVGAGI. The CDR3 runs to 15 residues. This CDR3 reads CASSYSQGAYTEAFF. In DNA form, the CDR3 reads TGTGCCAGCAGTTACTCGCAGGGAGCGTACACTGAAGCTTTCTTT.

The sample holds many counts of this clonotype. The chain links TRBV7-9 to TRBJ2-3, with 10 bases that match TRBD1. Germline trimming cut 6 bases from V and 2 bases from J; bases unmatched to any gene: 8. The length of the CDR3 is 16 residues. Germline values: CDR1 SEHNR, CDR2 FQNEAQ (reference sequence). The DNA for the CDR3 is TGTGCCAGCAGTTTTCTCGACAGGGGGCACACAGATACGCAGTATTTT. The encoded protein is CASSFLDRGHTDTQYF.

Details on this clonotype: Mismatch with germline at one junction end may stem from a read error. The chain carries TRBV28 and TRBJ2-3, with D possibly being TRBD1 (6 bases). The length of the CDR3 is 15 residues. In germline, CDR1 is MDHEN, CDR2 SYDVKM. This chain's CDR3 is CASSLRGLSANTQYF. CDR3 DNA sequence: TGTGCCAGCAGTTTAAGGGGGTTGTCCGCAAATACGCAATATTTT. Based on the CDR3 plus reference TRBV28 and TRBJ2-3, the full variable domain is DVKVTQSSRYLVKRTGEKVFLECVQDMDHENMFWYRQDPGLGLRLIYFSYDVKMKEKGDIPEGYSVSREKKERFSLILESASTNQTSMYLCASSLRGLSANTQYFGPGTRLTVL.

V and J are TRBV13 and TRBJ2-1; possibly TRBD1 for D (6 bases). The CDR3 length is 14 residues. V gave up 8 bases and J gave up 10 bases, with 21 bases separating them. CDR1 and CDR2 (germline): PRHDT, FYEKMQ (reference sequence). The CDR3 DNA is TGTGCCAGCGGCGGAAAGGGGGTAGGTGTAGAGCAGTTCTTC. As protein: CASGGKGVGVEQFF.

This clonotype has a handful of counts. The chain has TRBV7-2 and TRBJ2-1; 8 positions agree with TRBD2. With 2 bases clipped from V and 2 bases from J, the junction kept 2 bases outside the gene matches. The CDR3 spans 15 residues. Germline loops: CDR1 SGHTA, CDR2 FQGNSA. For the CDR3, the DNA is TGTGCCAGCAGCTTAATACTAGCGGCCTACAATGAGCAGTTCTTC. Translated, it gives CASSLILAAYNEQFF.

This clonotype was detected ten times or more. The chain joins TRBV7-9 to TRBJ2-7; D could derive from TRBD1 or TRBD2 (5 bases each). CDR3 length equals 15 residues. Germline CDR1 reads SEHNR; CDR2 reads FQNEAQ (reference sequence). V was shortened by 5 bases and J by 7 bases, with 21 bases between the two germline ends. CDR3 loop: CASSPPDRDHEEQYF. For the CDR3, the DNA is TGTGCCAGCAGCCCACCGGACCGGGACCATGAGGAGCAGTACTTC.

This clonotype was seen many times. The V call is TRBV10-3, the J call TRBJ1-2; the D is unclear. In germline, CDR1 is ENHRY, CDR2 SYGVKD. The ends were cut back, 6 bases at V and 3 bases at J, with 14 bases in the middle. This CDR3 spans 14 amino acids. The CDR3 protein is CAIRREPADYGYTF. The CDR3 DNA reads TGTGCCATCAGGCGGGAGCCAGCTGACTATGGCTACACCTTC.

The genes are TRBV30 and TRBJ1-5, with no clear D. This CDR3 is built from 12 residues. V lost 2 bases and J lost 9, with 11 bases in between. The germline CDR1 and CDR2 sequences are GTSNPN and SVGIG (reference sequence). CDR3 in DNA: TGTGCCTGGAGTACAGAGGCGCGGCCCCAGCATTTT. Its translation is CAWSTEARPQHF. The full variable domain, in which reference TRBV30 and TRBJ1-5 provide the parts outside the CDR3, is SQTIHQWPATLVQPVGSPLSLECTVEGTSNPNLYWYRQAAGRGLQLLFYSVGIGQISSEVPQNLSASRPQDRQFILSSKKLLLSDSGFYLCAWSTEARPQHFGDGTRLSIL.

This clonotype was seen ten or more times. The V gene is TRBV5-1, the J gene TRBJ2-5, with D unclear. V lost 0 bases to trimming and J lost 5 bases, with 8 bases between them. The CDR3 length is 13 residues. Germline lookup yields CDR1 SGHRS and CDR2 YFSETQ. CDR3 protein: CASSLGFEETQYF. Here the CDR3 DNA reads TGCGCCAGCAGCTTGGGCTTTGAGGAGACCCAGTACTTC.

This clonotype was counted many times. The chain recombines TRBV20-1 with TRBJ1-1; D is possibly TRBD1 (6 bases). CDR1 and CDR2 (germline): DFQATT, SNEGSKA (reference sequence). The CDR3 runs to 12 residues. Between the trimmed V and J ends, which lost 4 bases and 9 bases, there was a span of 15 bases. In nucleotides, the CDR3 is TGCAGTGCTATATACCCGGGACACCAAGCTTTCTTT. Protein: CSAIYPGHQAFF.

The rearrangement joins TRBV7-6 to TRBJ2-7; D uncertain. The CDR3 sequence is 14 residues long. The germline CDR1 and CDR2 sequences are SGHVS and FNYEAQ. V lost 5 bases to trimming and J lost 2 bases, with 13 bases between them. In DNA, the CDR3 is TGTGCCAGCAGCCCGGCCGGGTTCACCTACGAGCAGTACTTC. Translating gives CASSPAGFTYEQYF.

V and J are TRBV2 and TRBJ2-2, with a tentative D call TRBD1 (6 bases). The CDR3 is 16 residues long. Germline V gene sequence: CDR1 SNHLY, CDR2 FYNNEI. V shed 10 bases and J shed 1 base, with 19 bases lying between them. DNA for the CDR3: TGTGCCACCACTCCTCTATCGACAGGGAACACCGGGGAGCTGTTTTTT. Its protein product is CATTPLSTGNTGELFF.

This clonotype was counted many times. This rearrangement joins TRBV13 to TRBJ2-1; 11 bases align to TRBD2. The germline CDR1 and CDR2 sequences are PRHDT and FYEKMQ (reference sequence). The CDR3 is 15 residues long. The V and J ends lost 5 bases and 12 bases, in that order; junction bases with no gene match: 12. The CDR3 reads CASSPVAGGRSRQFF. The DNA of the CDR3 is TGTGCCAGCAGCCCAGTAGCGGGGGGGCGATCGAGGCAGTTCTTC. Variable domain in full (rest from reference TRBV13 and TRBJ2-1): AAGVIQSPRHLIKEKRETATLKCYPIPRHDTVYWYQQGPGQDPQFLISFYEKMQSDKGSIPDRFSAQQFSDYHSELNMSSLELGDSALYFCASSPVAGGRSRQFFGPGTRLTVL.

This clonotype was seen only a few times. The chain combines TRBV3-1 with TRBJ2-7, with D perhaps given as TRBD1 or TRBD2 (5 bases each). The V end lost 2 bases, the J end lost 0 bases, and 17 bases lay between the germline ends. Germline CDR1 reads LGHDT; CDR2 reads YNNKEL (reference sequence). The CDR3 is 17 amino acids. The CDR3 region is CASSQRNRGLSSYEQYF. In nucleotides, the CDR3 is TGTGCCAGCAGCCAACGGAACCGGGGCCTAAGCTCCTACGAGCAGTACTTC.

The chain joins TRBV12-5 to TRBJ2-7; 7 bases align to TRBD1. The CDR3 extends over 12 amino acids. CDR1 is LGHNT and CDR2 is FRNRAP in the germline V gene. Losses at the gene ends were 6 bases for V and 6 bases for J; bases not matched to a gene: 5. Here the CDR3 reads CASGPTGLEQYF. CDR3 DNA sequence: TGTGCTAGTGGCCCGACAGGGCTCGAGCAGTACTTC.

This clonotype appeared once. The chain has TRBV13 and TRBJ2-7; no clear D. The CDR3 runs 12 residues. CDR1 is PRHDT and CDR2 is FYEKMQ in the germline V gene (reference sequence). Trimming removed 5 bases at V and 7 bases at J, with 12 bases between. The CDR3 DNA reads as TGTGCCAGCAGCCCTAGTGGTGAGGAGCAGTACTTC. It specifies CASSPSGEEQYF.

Of note for this clonotype: Relative to the germline gene, one junction end is altered; a read error may explain this. V usage is TRBV5-6 and J usage is TRBJ2-7, with no clear D. The germline V gene has CDR1 SGHDT and CDR2 YYEEEE. The CDR3 sequence is 14 residues long. The CDR3 loop is CASSLMGNSYERYF. The CDR3 DNA follows: TGTGCCAGCAGCTTGATGGGAAACTCCTACGAGCGGTACTTC.

The V gene is TRBV12-3 or TRBV12-4, the J gene TRBJ2-3; D unresolved. The CDR3 has 16 residues. The ends were cut back, 5 bases at V and 3 bases at J, with 18 bases in the middle. The CDR3 DNA is TGTGCCAGCAGTGCCGTGGGATTTGAGCTGACAGATACGCAGTATTTT. Amino acids: CASSAVGFELTDTQYF.

In the case of this clonotype: This sequence may be a read error, since a much larger clone differs from it by one base. The chain uses TRBV28 and TRBJ1-2; D remains unclear. Per the germline V gene, CDR1 is MDHEN and CDR2 is SYDVKM. V was cut by 10 bases and J by 4 bases, with 19 bases left in between. This CDR3 contains 14 residues. CDR3 coding DNA: TGTGCCAACAAAACAGACCCTTACAGCTATGGCTACACCTTC. This sequence encodes CANKTDPYSYGYTF.

There are many counts of this clonotype. The V gene is TRBV12-3 or TRBV12-4, the J gene TRBJ1-5, with 10 bases lining up with TRBD1. There are 13 residues in the CDR3. Losses at the gene ends were 6 bases for V and 6 bases for J; bases not matched to a gene: 2. This CDR3 is CASRGTGAQPQHF. In DNA form, the CDR3 reads TGTGCCAGCAGAGGGACAGGGGCTCAGCCCCAGCATTTT.

The chain recombines TRBV7-9 with TRBJ2-1, with TRBD2 identical over 11 bases. The CDR3 has 15 residues. The J segment lost 5 bases and the V segment lost 4 bases, leaving 4 bases of the junction unmatched. The germline gives CDR1 SEHNR, CDR2 FQNEAQ (reference sequence). CDR3 nucleotides: TGTGCCAGCAGCTGGGGGACTAGCGGAGACAATGAGCAGTTCTTC. This gives the protein CASSWGTSGDNEQFF.

Points on this clonotype: The junction differs from germline at one of its ends, possibly a read error. The J gene is TRBJ2-7, the V gene TRBV7-2; D is perhaps TRBD2 (6 bases). There are 18 residues in the CDR3. Germline V gene sequence: CDR1 SGHTA, CDR2 FQGNSA. The CDR3 sequence: CACSLMVLTGEPSYEQYF. The CDR3 DNA reads as TGTGCCTGCAGCTTAATGGTCCTAACGGGGGAACCAAGCTACGAGCAGTACTTC.

The count of this clonotype is one. A read error is possible here, since a much larger clone lies one base away. The conserved closing phenylalanine or tryptophan is absent in this CDR3, likely reflecting a read error. V usage is TRBV9 and J usage is TRBJ2-3; either TRBD1 or TRBD2 may fit D (6 bases each). V was pared by 3 bases and J by 6 bases, with 17 bases between. The CDR3 has 15 amino acids. Germline V gene lookup returns CDR1 SGDLS and CDR2 YYNGEE. CDR3 residues: CASSERGRTIDTQYS. CDR3 bases: TGTGCCAGCAGCGAACGGGGGCGTACAATCGATACGCAGTATTCT.

Of note for this clonotype: An end of the junction does not agree with germline; a read error may underlie this. This chain joins TRBV5-3 and TRBJ2-7; D gene ambiguous. TRBV5-3 is sorted into the ORF group, with uncertain function. The CDR3 is 14 residues long. Here the CDR3 DNA reads TGTGCCGGCAGCTTAGGTGGTTGGTCCTACGAGCAGTCCTTC. Protein sequence: CAGSLGGWSYEQSF.